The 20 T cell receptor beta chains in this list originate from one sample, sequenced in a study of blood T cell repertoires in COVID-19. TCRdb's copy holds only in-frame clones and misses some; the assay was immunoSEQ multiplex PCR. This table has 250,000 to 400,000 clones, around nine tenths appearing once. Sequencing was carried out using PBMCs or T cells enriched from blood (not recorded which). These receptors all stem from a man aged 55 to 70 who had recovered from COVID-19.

The CDR3 bases are TGTGCCAGCAGTTTACTCCCAGGGACCGGGGAGCTGTTTTTT. The encoded protein is CASSLLPGTGELFF. This chain connects TRBV27 to TRBJ2-2, with D perhaps matching TRBD1 (5 bases). Germline V gene lookup returns CDR1 MNHEY and CDR2 SMNVEV (reference sequence). CDR3 length: 14 residues. V was shortened by 2 bases and J by 5 bases, with 9 bases between the two germline ends.

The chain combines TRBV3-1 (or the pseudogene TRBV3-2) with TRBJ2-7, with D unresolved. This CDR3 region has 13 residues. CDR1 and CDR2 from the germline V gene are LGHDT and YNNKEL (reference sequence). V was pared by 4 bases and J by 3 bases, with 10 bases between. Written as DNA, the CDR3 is TGTGCCAGCAGCCCCGACTCTTACTACGAGCAGTACTTC. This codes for CASSPDSYYEQYF.

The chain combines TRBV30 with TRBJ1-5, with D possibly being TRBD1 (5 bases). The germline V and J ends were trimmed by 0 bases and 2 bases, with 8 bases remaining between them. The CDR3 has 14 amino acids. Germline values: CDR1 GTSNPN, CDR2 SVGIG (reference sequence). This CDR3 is CAWSVGGGNQPQHF. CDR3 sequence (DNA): TGTGCCTGGAGTGTTGGAGGGGGCAATCAGCCCCAGCATTTT.

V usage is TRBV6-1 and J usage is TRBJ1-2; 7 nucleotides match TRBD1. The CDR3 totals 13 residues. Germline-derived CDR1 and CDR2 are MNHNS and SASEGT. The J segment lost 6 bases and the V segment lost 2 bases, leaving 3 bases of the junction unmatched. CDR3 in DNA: TGTGCCAGCAGTGAAAGACAGGGCGATGGCTACACCTTC. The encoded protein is CASSERQGDGYTF.

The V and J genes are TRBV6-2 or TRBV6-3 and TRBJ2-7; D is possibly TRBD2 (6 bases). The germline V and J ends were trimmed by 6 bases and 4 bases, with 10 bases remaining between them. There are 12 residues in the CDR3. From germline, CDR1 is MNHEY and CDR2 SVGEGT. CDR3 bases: TGTGCCAGCAGCCCCGGGGGATACGAGCAGTACTTC. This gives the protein CASSPGGYEQYF.

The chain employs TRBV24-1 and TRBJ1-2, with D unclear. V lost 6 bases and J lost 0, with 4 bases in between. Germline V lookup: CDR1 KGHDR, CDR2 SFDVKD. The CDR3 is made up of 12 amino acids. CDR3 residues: CATSSPNYGYTF. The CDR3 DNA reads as TGTGCCACCAGTTCTCCTAACTATGGCTACACCTTC.

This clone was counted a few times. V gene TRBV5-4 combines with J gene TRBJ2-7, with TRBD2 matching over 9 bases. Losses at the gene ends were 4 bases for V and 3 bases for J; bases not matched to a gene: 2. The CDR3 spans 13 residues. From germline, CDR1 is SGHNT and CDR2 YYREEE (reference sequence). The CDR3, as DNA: TGTGCCAGCAGCCAGACTAGCGGCTACGAGCAGTACTTC. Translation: CASSQTSGYEQYF.

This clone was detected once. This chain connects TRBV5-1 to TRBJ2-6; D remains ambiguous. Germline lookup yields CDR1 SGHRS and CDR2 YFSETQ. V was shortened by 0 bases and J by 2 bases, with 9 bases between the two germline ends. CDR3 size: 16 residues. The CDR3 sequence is CASSLVTGTGANVLTF. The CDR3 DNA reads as TGCGCCAGCAGCTTGGTAACGGGTACTGGGGCCAACGTCCTGACTTTC.

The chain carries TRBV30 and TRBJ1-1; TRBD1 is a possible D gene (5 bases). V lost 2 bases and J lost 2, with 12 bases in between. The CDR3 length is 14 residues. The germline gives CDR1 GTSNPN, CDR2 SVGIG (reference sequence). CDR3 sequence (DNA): TGTGCCTGGAGTACGGGGGAGAAAAACACTGAAGCTTTCTTT. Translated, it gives CAWSTGEKNTEAFF. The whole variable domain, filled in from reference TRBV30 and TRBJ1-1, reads SQTIHQWPATLVQPVGSPLSLECTVEGTSNPNLYWYRQAAGRGLQLLFYSVGIGQISSEVPQNLSASRPQDRQFILSSKKLLLSDSGFYLCAWSTGEKNTEAFFGQGTRLTVV.

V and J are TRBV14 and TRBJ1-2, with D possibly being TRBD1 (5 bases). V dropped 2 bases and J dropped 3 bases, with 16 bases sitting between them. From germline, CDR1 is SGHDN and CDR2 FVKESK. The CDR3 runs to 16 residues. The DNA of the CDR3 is TGTGCCAGCAGCCAACGTCCTGGGGGGATCGACTATGGCTACACCTTC. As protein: CASSQRPGGIDYGYTF. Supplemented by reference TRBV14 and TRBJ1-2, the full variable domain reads EAGVTQFPSHSVIEKGQTVTLRCDPISGHDNLYWYRRVMGKEIKFLLHFVKESKQDESGMPNNRFLAERTGGTYSTLKVQPAELEDSGVYFCASSQRPGGIDYGYTFGSGTRLTVV.

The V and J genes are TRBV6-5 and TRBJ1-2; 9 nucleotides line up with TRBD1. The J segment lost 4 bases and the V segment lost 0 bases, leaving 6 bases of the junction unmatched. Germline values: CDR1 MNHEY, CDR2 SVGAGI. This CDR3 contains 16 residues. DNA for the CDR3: TGTGCCAGCAGTTACTCGAGGGACAGGGCGGCCTATGGCTACACCTTC. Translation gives CASSYSRDRAAYGYTF.

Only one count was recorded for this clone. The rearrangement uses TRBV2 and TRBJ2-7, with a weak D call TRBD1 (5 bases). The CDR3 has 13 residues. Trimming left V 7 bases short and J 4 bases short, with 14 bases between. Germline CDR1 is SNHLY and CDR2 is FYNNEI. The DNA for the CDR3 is TGTGCCAGCACGTTTCAGGGTGCTTACGAGCAGTACTTC. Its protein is CASTFQGAYEQYF.

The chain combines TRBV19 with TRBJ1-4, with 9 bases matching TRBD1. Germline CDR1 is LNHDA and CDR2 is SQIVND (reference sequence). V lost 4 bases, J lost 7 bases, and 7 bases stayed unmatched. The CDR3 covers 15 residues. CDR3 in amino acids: CASSTPGDRAEKLFF. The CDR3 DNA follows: TGTGCCAGTAGTACGCCGGGGGACAGGGCTGAAAAACTGTTTTTT.

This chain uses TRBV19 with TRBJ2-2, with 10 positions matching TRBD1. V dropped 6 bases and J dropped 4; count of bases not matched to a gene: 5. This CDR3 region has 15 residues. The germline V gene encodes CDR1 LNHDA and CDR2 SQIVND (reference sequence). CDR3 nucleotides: TGTGCCAGTAGGGGACAGGGGACGGGCACCGGGGAGCTGTTTTTT. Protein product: CASRGQGTGTGELFF.

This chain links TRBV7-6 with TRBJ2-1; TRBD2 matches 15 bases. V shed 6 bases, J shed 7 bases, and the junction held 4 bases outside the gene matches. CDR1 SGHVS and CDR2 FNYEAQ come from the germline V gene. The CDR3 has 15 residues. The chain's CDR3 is CASRAGTSGGNEQFF. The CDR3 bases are TGTGCCAGCAGAGCCGGGACTAGCGGGGGGAATGAGCAGTTCTTC.

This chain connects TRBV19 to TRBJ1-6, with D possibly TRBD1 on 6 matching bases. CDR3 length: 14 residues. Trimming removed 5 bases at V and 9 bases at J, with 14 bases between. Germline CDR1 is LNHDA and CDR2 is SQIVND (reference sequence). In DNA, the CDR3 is TGTGCCAGTAGTTCTCAACAGGGATCTTCACCCCTCCACTTT. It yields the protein CASSSQQGSSPLHF.

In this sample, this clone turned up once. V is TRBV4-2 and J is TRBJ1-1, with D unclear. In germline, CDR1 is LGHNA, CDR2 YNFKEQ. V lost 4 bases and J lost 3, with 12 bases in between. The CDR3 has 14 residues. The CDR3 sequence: CASSLGFGDTEAFF. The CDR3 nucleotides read TGTGCCAGCAGCCTGGGGTTCGGGGACACTGAAGCTTTCTTT.

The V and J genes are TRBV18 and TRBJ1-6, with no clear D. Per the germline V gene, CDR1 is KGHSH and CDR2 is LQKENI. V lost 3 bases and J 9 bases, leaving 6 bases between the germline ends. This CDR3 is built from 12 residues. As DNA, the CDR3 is TGTGCCAGCTCACCCGGGAGTTCACCCCTCCACTTT. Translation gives CASSPGSSPLHF.

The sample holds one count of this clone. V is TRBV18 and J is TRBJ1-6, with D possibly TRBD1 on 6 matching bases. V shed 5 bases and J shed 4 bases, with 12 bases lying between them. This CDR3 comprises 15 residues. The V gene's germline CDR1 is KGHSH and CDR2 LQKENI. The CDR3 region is CASSTGLPYNSPLHF. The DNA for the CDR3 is TGTGCCAGCTCAACAGGGTTACCATATAATTCACCCCTCCACTTT. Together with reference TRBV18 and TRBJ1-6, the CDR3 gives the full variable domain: NAGVMQNPRHLVRRRGQEARLRCSPMKGHSHVYWYRQLPEEGLKFMVYLQKENIIDESGMPKERFSAEFPKEGPSILRIQQVVRGDSAAYFCASSTGLPYNSPLHFGNGTRLTVT.

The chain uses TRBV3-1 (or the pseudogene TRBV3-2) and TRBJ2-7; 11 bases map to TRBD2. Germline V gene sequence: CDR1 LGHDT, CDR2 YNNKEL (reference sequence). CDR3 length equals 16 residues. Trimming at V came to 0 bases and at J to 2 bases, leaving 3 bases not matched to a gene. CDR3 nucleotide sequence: TGTGCCAGCAGCCAAGATGCGACTAGCGGGGCCTACGAGCAGTACTTC. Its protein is CASSQDATSGAYEQYF.